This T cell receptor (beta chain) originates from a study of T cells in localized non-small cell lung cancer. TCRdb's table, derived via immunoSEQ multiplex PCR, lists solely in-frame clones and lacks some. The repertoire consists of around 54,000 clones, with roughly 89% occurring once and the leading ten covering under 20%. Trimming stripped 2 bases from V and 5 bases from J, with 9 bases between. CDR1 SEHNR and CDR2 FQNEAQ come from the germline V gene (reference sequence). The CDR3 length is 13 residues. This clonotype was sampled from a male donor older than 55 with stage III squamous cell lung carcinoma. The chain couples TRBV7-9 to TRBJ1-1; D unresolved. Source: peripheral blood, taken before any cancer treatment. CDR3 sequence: CASSLTGGTEAFF. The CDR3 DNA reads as TGTGCCAGCAGCTTAACGGGAGGGACTGAAGCTTTCTTT.